This T cell receptor (beta chain) was recovered during a study of T cell responses to AZD1222 COVID-19 vaccine (dated by TCRdb to 2020 to 2023). Turning to the overall study: AZD1222 recipients whose second dose came at about 4 weeks and those whose second dose came at about 12 weeks were combined into one group, since spike-specific TCR depth and breadth did not differ between the two schedules. A total of approximately 240 trial participants underwent TCR sequencing, of whom some 210 received two doses of AZD1222 and about 25 received two doses of the MenACWY control vaccine. Trial participants were enrolled by age into 18-55, 56-69 and 70-plus year subgroups, with approximately 160, 26 and 62 TCR-sequenced participants respectively.

The sample's time point label is to be understood as: baseline before first vaccination. The vaccinee samples were drawn from two UK trials, COV001 and COV002, one of which was a single-blind randomized controlled phase 2/3 trial testing AZD1222 (ChAdOx1 nCoV-19) in healthy adults. Trial participant PBMC samples were collected at day 0 and day 28 after the second dose for TCRbeta chain sequencing. A note on this clone: Its antigen specificity is not known. No much larger clone is present one base from it, and per-base qualities are unavailable.

The CDR3 regions of human TCRbeta chains were subjected to immunosequencing. Per the authors' processing: TCRs in the repertoires were matched against a reference library of SARS-CoV-2-specific TCRs that had been generated with the MIRA antigen-specificity platform. Breadth was defined as the fraction of unique TCRs that were SARS-CoV-2-associated, and depth was defined as the fraction of total T cells that were SARS-CoV-2-associated. Each spike-specific TCR was assigned to its reactive spike region and to a CD4 or CD8 class using the MIRA data. Log10-transformed breadth and depth values were compared by one-way ANOVA with Sidak's multiple comparisons tests. TCRdb retrieved this table from immuneACCESS and kept in-frame rearrangements only. Not all clones are present; in checked studies, unresolved V genes account for under half, and no reason is known for the remainder. V, J and clone size derive from that table, while D and trimming were established from the DNA sequence. The sample table shows around 100,000 clones, and around 85% are seen once. 6.3% of the sample rests with the top ten.

General conclusions and limits of the study: Spike-specific TCR breadth and depth rose significantly after two AZD1222 doses compared with day 0 and with MenACWY recipients. Epitopes outside the regions mutated in the B.1.351 and B.1.1.7 variants were reportedly recognized by nearly half of the unique spike-specific TCRs. Vaccine-associated CD4 TCRs spanned the whole spike protein, with dominant responses in regions 160-218 and 743-854. Conclusions about previously exposed vaccinees are limited, since just five to seven AZD1222 recipients were seropositive for SARS-CoV-2 at baseline. In the small 56-69-year group, the increase in depth fell short of significance, most likely because of low power. Because no day 14 peak-response samples were available, repertoires were characterized only after the peak T cell response. Most participants were white British and females outnumbered males, and the authors suggested that clonal diversity may have been underestimated.

The germline V end is reduced by 4 bases and the J end by 6 bases; junction bases left unmatched: 4. The CDR3, cysteine through phenylalanine, is 15 amino acids long. The entry retains the CDR3 DNA only, 45 bases that are in frame from base 1. Reading the germline V gene gives CDR1 MNHEY and CDR2 SVGAGI. The sequence links TRBV6-5 to TRBJ2-1; 12 central nucleotides agree with TRBD2. The sequenced sample was peripheral blood, obtained on day 0 of AZD1222 vaccination. This receptor was identified in an adult in good health. The DNA is TGTGCCAGCAGTTCTCTAGCGGGAGGGGGCAATGAGCAGTTCTTC. This sequence encodes CASSSLAGGGNEQFF.